This TCR beta chain was sequenced for a study of T cell responses to AZD1222 COVID-19 vaccine. Overall study context: Second doses at about 4 or about 12 weeks were pooled. Findings and limits, study-wide: Spike-specific TCR breadth and depth were elevated following two AZD1222 doses. The donors showed a predominance of white British ancestry and of females, with possible underestimation of clonal diversity. Mapped onto spike, vaccine-associated CD4 TCRs spanned it and were dominant at 160-218 and 743-854.

In regard to this clone: Its antigen is unidentified.

CDR3 length equals 14 residues. Trimming removed 4 bases from V and 3 bases from J, with 13 bases in between. Germline CDR1 is SGHDT and CDR2 is YYEEEE. Assay used: immunoSEQ multiplex PCR; TCRdb lists only in-frame clones, some missing. Of under 200,000 clones detected, 90% appear once; the ten largest clones hold over 1.2%. This sample comprised peripheral blood, obtained on day 0 of AZD1222 vaccination. This sequence joins TRBV5-6 and TRBJ1-2; the D is unclear. This receptor was taken from an adult in good health. In nucleotides, the CDR3 is TGTGCCAGCAGCCTGCCGGCGGCCCACTATGGCTACACCTTC. As protein: CASSLPAAHYGYTF.